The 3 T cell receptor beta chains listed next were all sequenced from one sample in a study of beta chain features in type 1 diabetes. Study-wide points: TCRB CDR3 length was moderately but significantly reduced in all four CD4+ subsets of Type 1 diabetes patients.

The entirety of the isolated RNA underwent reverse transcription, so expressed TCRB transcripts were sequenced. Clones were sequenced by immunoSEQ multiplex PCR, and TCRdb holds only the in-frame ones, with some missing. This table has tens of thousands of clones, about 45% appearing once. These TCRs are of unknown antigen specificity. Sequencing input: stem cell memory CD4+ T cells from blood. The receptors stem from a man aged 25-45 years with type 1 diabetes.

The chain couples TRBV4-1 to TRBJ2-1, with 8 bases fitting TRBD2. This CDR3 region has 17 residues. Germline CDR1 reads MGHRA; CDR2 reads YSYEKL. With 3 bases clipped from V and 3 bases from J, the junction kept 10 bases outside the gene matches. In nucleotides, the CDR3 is TGCGCCAGCAGCCATTCGGGGGGGGGATGGAGCTACAATGAGCAGTTCTTC. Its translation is CASSHSGGGWSYNEQFF.

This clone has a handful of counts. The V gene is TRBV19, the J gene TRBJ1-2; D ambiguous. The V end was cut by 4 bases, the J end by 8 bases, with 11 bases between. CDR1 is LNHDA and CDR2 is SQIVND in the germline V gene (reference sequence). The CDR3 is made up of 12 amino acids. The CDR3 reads CASSTDIGGYTF. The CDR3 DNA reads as TGTGCCAGTAGTACCGACATAGGCGGCTACACCTTC.

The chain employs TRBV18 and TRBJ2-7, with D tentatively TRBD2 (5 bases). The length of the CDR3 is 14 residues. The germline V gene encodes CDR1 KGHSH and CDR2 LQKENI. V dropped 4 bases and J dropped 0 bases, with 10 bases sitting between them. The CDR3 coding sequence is TGTGCCAGCTCACAGGATGGGAGCTCCTACGAGCAGTACTTC. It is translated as CASSQDGSSYEQYF. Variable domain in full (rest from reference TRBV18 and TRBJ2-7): NAGVMQNPRHLVRRRGQEARLRCSPMKGHSHVYWYRQLPEEGLKFMVYLQKENIIDESGMPKERFSAEFPKEGPSILRIQQVVRGDSAAYFCASSQDGSSYEQYFGPGTRLTVT.